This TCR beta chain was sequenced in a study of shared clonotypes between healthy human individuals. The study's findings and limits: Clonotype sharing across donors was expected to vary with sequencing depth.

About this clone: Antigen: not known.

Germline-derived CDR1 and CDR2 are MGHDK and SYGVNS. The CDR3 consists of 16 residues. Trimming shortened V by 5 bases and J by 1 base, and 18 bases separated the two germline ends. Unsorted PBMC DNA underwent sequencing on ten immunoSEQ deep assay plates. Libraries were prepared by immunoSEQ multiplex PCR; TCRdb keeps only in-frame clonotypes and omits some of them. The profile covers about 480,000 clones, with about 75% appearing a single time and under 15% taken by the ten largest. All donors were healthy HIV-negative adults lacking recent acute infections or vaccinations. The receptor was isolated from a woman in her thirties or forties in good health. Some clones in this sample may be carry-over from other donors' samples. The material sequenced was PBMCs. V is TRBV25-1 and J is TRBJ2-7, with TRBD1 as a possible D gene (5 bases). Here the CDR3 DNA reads TGTGCCAGCAGTCCAACCCTAGGGAAGGGGTCCTACGAGCAGTACTTC. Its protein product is CASSPTLGKGSYEQYF.